This is a list of T cell receptor beta chains from one sample in a study of T cell changes during pregnancy in multiple sclerosis. Clones were sequenced by immunoSEQ multiplex PCR, and TCRdb holds only the in-frame ones, with some missing. The table has tens of thousands of clones, about 93% seen once. Material: CD4+ T cells from peripheral blood mononuclear cells, obtained before pregnancy. The receptors were sampled from a female donor with multiple sclerosis, enrolled in a pregnancy study. The CDR3 runs from the conserved cysteine through the conserved F or W. Each record gives: J gene, clone size, D gene, V gene, CDR3 protein, CDR3 DNA. A D gene is named only where the DNA matches it firmly. A row's size may be missing; if present it is once, few, many or a size class.

>TRBJ2-2|NA|NA|TRBV7-3
CASSLLGAGSFGELFF
TGTGCCAGCAGCTTATTGGGGGCAGGGTCGTTCGGGGAGCTGTTTTTT
>TRBJ2-6|NA|TRBD1|TRBV18
CASSPPGGQANSGANVLTF
TGTGCCAGCTCACCACCGGGTGGACAGGCCAACTCTGGGGCCAACGTCCTGACTTTC
>TRBJ1-3|NA|NA|TRBV10-3
CAISDSRLGSSGNTIYF
TGTGCCATCAGTGATAGTCGGTTGGGGAGCTCTGGAAACACCATATATTTT
>TRBJ2-2|NA|TRBD1|TRBV28
CASRTGIGLGGELFF
TGTGCCAGCAGGACAGGGATCGGTCTCGGCGGGGAGCTGTTTTTT
>TRBJ1-1|NA|NA|TRBV25-1
CASSEGQMNTEAFF
TGTGCCAGCAGTGAAGGACAGATGAACACTGAAGCTTTCTTT
>TRBJ2-3|NA|NA|TRBV6-5
CASRAGSTDTQYF
TGTGCCAGCAGGGCGGGGAGCACAGATACGCAGTATTTT
>TRBJ1-2|NA|TRBD1|TRBV11-2
CASSPTSPGQGRGLYGYTF
TGTGCCAGCAGCCCAACGAGCCCGGGACAGGGAAGAGGTCTCTATGGCTACACCTTC
>TRBJ2-5|NA|TRBD1|TRBV7-9
CASSRGQGVPQETQYF
TGTGCCAGCAGCCGGGGACAGGGAGTACCTCAAGAGACCCAGTACTTC
>TRBJ2-1|NA|NA|TRBV15
CATSRDREAYNEQFF
TGTGCCACCAGCAGAGATAGGGAGGCCTACAATGAGCAGTTCTTC
>TRBJ2-3|NA|TRBD1|TRBV7-2
CASYIWDRGDLDTQYF
TGTGCCAGCTACATCTGGGACAGGGGAGATCTAGATACGCAGTATTTT
>TRBJ2-7|NA|TRBD2|TRBV28
CASSTLGSGSYEQYF
TGTGCCAGCAGTACCCTGGGTAGCGGGAGCTACGAGCAGTACTTC
>TRBJ1-2|NA|NA|TRBV13
CASRLGRGPYGYTF
TGTGCCAGCAGGCTCGGCAGGGGACCCTATGGCTACACCTTC
>TRBJ2-1|NA|NA|TRBV6-5
CATEKVGGSNNEQFF
TGTGCCACCGAAAAGGTGGGGGGTAGTAACAATGAGCAGTTCTTC
>TRBJ1-2|NA|NA|TRBV4-1
CASSQDSTVLHYGYTF
TGCGCCAGCAGCCAAGATTCCACAGTTTTACACTATGGCTACACCTTC
>TRBJ1-2|NA|TRBD1|TRBV6-1
CASNRPGTAYGYTF
TGTGCCAGCAACCGACCCGGGACAGCCTATGGCTACACCTTC
>TRBJ1-4|NA|NA|TRBV9
CASSPRARAGEKLFF
TGTGCCAGCAGCCCTAGGGCCAGGGCGGGGGAAAAACTGTTTTTT
>TRBJ2-1|NA|NA|TRBV5-8
CASSPIAERVINEQFF
TGTGCCAGCAGCCCCATAGCGGAGCGGGTAATCAATGAGCAGTTCTTC
>TRBJ1-6|NA|NA|TRBV19
CASSNTQGGGSPLHF
TGTGCCAGTAGTAACACTCAGGGAGGGGGTTCACCCCTCCACTTT
>TRBJ1-3|NA|NA|TRBV5-6
CASSLAGARNTIYF
TGTGCCAGCAGCTTGGCAGGGGCGAGAAACACCATATATTTT
>TRBJ2-1|NA|TRBD2|TRBV4-1
CASSQEAGTRGDEQFF
TGCGCCAGCAGCCAAGAGGCCGGGACTAGGGGCGATGAGCAGTTCTTC
>TRBJ2-5|NA|TRBD1|TRBV7-2
CASSSYRGPETQYF
TGTGCCAGCAGCTCATACAGGGGACCAGAGACCCAGTACTTC
>TRBJ1-2|once|NA|TRBV7-9
CASSHYSSRAGGYGYTF
TGTGCCAGCAGCCACTATAGTTCGAGGGCGGGAGGCTATGGCTACACCTTC
>TRBJ1-5|few|NA|TRBV21-1
CASSKAVGGLEPQHF
TGTGCCAGCAGCAAGGCTGTTGGAGGGTTGGAGCCCCAGCATTTT
>TRBJ2-6|NA|TRBD1|TRBV7-6
CASSLTGARGSGANVLTF
TGTGCCAGCAGCCTGACAGGGGCCCGAGGATCTGGGGCCAACGTCCTGACTTTC